This TCR beta chain was documented in a study of sequential checkpoint blockade in melanoma (dated by TCRdb to about 2019). Study-wide context: Patients were randomized 1:1 to first-line nivolumab followed by ipilimumab (arm A) or ipilimumab followed by nivolumab (arm B). Both trial sequences were followed by maintenance nivolumab. What the authors observed across the whole study: Validation of the response-prediction model combining TCR metrics and mutation burden is needed in larger, independent patient cohorts.

To note about this clone: It has no known antigen specificity. Qualities for individual bases were not recorded, and no much larger clone is one base off.

The immunoSEQ Assay was used to immunosequence TCRbeta CDR3 regions from genomic DNA. Before high-throughput sequencing, genomic DNA was amplified using bias-controlled multiplex PCR. On the study's bioinformatics: To quantify the absolute abundance of each unique TCRbeta CDR3 region, the sequences were collapsed and filtered. Clonality, defined as 1 minus Pielou's evenness, was calculated using only productive rearrangements. Clones with significantly greater frequencies in on-treatment versus baseline samples were identified using a previously published method. In TCRdb, the immuneACCESS table is reduced to in-frame sequences with V and J assigned. These tables do not hold every clone; where another copy was compared, an unresolved V gene accounts for under half, and the others remain unexplained. From that table come the V and J calls and clone size; the DNA was used to work out D and trimming. The sample records around 16,000 clones, approximately 93% of which are singletons. The ten top clones hold roughly 24% of the sample.

The junction shows trimming of 2 bases on V and 4 bases on J, and the gene matches do not reach 11 bases of it. CDR1 and CDR2 are read off the germline V gene as SGDLS and YYNGEE. Taken from cysteine to phenylalanine, the CDR3 has 16 residues. The DNA shown is the 48-base CDR3, in frame from base 1. Sample treatment or condition, as interpreted from the label and publication: randomized to nivolumab then ipilimumab (arm A) or the reverse (arm B). None of the patients in the trial had previously been given DNA-damaging chemotherapy. A FACS Aria II flow cytometer was used to sort live CD3+CD8+ cells that were negative for CD19 and CD56 from thawed PBMCs. CheckMate 064, a randomized, open-label phase II trial of sequential checkpoint blockade, was the source of the samples, all of which came from patients with melanoma. Peripheral blood mononuclear cells were collected by leukapheresis, purified with Ficoll-Paque, and frozen in human serum with about 9.2% DMSO. Immediately after sorting, the purity of the sorted blood CD3+CD8+ cells was confirmed to be >95%, and DNA was then extracted.

The chain is encoded by TRBV9 joined to TRBJ1-2; TRBD1 fits 7 bases in the junction. Here the sequenced sample was CD8+ T cells sorted from blood (inferred from file names), taken from a patient given nivolumab and ipilimumab in sequence. This clonotype was sampled from a human donor with melanoma. The CDR3 region reads CASSVRAGGQPYGYTF. In nucleotide form, the sequence is TGTGCCAGCAGCGTGAGAGCCGGGGGACAGCCCTATGGCTACACCTTC. The reference TRBV9 and TRBJ1-2 proteins fill in what lies around the CDR3, so the full variable domain reads DSGVTQTPKHLITATGQRVTLRCSPRSGDLSVYWYQQSLDQGLQFLIQYYNGEERAKGNILERFSAQQFPDLHSELNLSSLELGDSALYFCASSVRAGGQPYGYTFGSGTRLTVV.